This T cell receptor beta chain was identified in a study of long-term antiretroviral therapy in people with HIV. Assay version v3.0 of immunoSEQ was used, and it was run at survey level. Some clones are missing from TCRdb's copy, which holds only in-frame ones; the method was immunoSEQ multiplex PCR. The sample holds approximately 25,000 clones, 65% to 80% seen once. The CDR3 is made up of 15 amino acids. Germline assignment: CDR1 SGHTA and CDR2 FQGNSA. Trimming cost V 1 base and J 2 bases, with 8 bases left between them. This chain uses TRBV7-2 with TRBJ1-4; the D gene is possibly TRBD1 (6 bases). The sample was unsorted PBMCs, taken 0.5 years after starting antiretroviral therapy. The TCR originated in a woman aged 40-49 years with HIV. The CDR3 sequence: CASSLGTGTNEKLFF. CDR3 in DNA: TGTGCCAGCAGCTTAGGAACAGGGACTAATGAAAAACTGTTTTTT.